This TCR beta chain emerged from a study of T cells after posttransplantation cyclophosphamide. Overall study results and limits: Recipient CMV seropositivity and CMV reactivation strongly tracked TRB clonality.

The table came from immunoSEQ multiplex PCR; TCRdb's copy has only in-frame clones and leaves some out. This sample has about 24,000 clones, each found more than once. At least ten counts were recorded for this clone. Antigen unknown. Germline loops: CDR1 LNHDA, CDR2 SQIVND (reference sequence). V was shortened by 6 bases and J by 7 bases, with 19 bases between the two germline ends. This CDR3 is built from 15 residues. The receptor's source is a woman in her sixties in good health, CMV-negative, and a related stem cell transplant donor. Sequences were obtained from PBMCs. The chain couples TRBV19 to TRBJ2-1, with D perhaps matching TRBD2 (5 bases). CDR3 DNA sequence: TGTGCCAGTAGCCGGCGGGTGGGCCTTTTGAATGAGCAGTTCTTC. Protein sequence: CASSRRVGLLNEQFF.